This entry is about one TCR beta chain. These data belong to a study of blood T cell repertoires in COVID-19. About the research overall: Samples came from the United States, Italy and Spain, spanning acute and convalescent COVID-19. The analysed material was cDNA or gDNA that came from T cells, B-cell-depleted T cells, or PBMCs.

CDR1 ENHRY and CDR2 SYGVKD come from the germline V gene. Trimming stripped 7 bases from V and 1 base from J, with 10 bases between. The CDR3 contains 14 residues. In the study's own analysis: The authors estimated nucleated cell counts from reference gene primer amplification. Measured with immunoSEQ multiplex PCR; TCRdb has only the in-frame clones, and not every one. Clone size and the V and J calls come from that table; the DNA yielded D and trimming. The table has some 140,000 clones, about 90% seen once; the top ten hold approximately 0.59%. The rearrangement links TRBV10-3 to TRBJ2-2, with D possibly matching TRBD1 (5 bases). Sequences were obtained from peripheral blood. The sequence was collected from a man aged 50 or older with acute or convalescent COVID-19. The CDR3 bases are TGTGCCATCACCGCAGACAGGAACACCGGGGAGCTGTTTTTT. This translates into CAITADRNTGELFF.